This TCR beta chain was recovered during a study of T-cell memory formation after mild COVID-19. About the study: Largely, the TCR clusters proved donor specific. Study-level findings and limits: Some responding clones appeared in pre-infection memory, suggesting cross-reactive memory joined.

5'RACE, which relied on constant-segment primers, yielded TCR alpha and TCR beta cDNA libraries carrying sample barcodes and UMIs. In TCRdb, the 5' RACE reads were re-called with MiXCR into one record per CDR3 protein. The sample records about 130,000 distinct CDR3 sequences, under 30% being singletons. This CDR3 contains 18 residues. V lost 8 bases to trimming and J lost 6 bases, with 28 bases between them. Germline lookup yields CDR1 MNHEY and CDR2 SVGAGI. Notes on this clonotype: Its matching antigen is unknown.

Specimen: PBMCs or a T cell subset sorted from them (not recorded which). The V call is TRBV6-5, the J call TRBJ1-4; D unresolved. This clonotype was sampled from an adult woman who had mild COVID-19 (a few samples of this study predate the infection). Cell type and time point are not known. The CDR3 sequence: CASRPGLNDPPPDEKLFF. DNA of the CDR3: TGTGCCAGCCGACCAGGACTGAACGACCCTCCACCGGATGAAAAACTGTTTTTT.